These 21 T cell receptor beta chains were sequenced from one sample in a study of blood T cell repertoires in COVID-19. Data came from immunoSEQ multiplex PCR; TCRdb stores just in-frame clones and leaves some out. The table includes fewer than 250,000 clones, approximately 84% detected once. Specimen: peripheral blood. The origin of the receptors is a woman aged 80 or over with acute or convalescent COVID-19.

V is TRBV6-5 and J is TRBJ2-2; D perhaps matches TRBD2 (6 bases). The CDR3 covers 14 residues. Germline CDR1 reads MNHEY; CDR2 reads SVGAGI. Trimming left V 6 bases short and J 6 bases short, with 14 bases between. CDR3 coding DNA: TGTGCCAGCAGGGGGGAGGCCACCGCCGGGGAGCTGTTTTTT. Translated, it gives CASRGEATAGELFF.

Written as DNA, the CDR3 is TGTGCCAGCAGTTTACCGGGACAGTTGAACACTGAAGCTTTCTTT. It codes for CASSLPGQLNTEAFF. This rearrangement joins TRBV28 to TRBJ1-1, with 7 bases that match TRBD1. Germline V gene lookup returns CDR1 MDHEN and CDR2 SYDVKM. This CDR3 is 15 amino acids long. The J segment lost 0 bases and the V segment lost 2 bases, leaving 3 bases of the junction unmatched.

The chain is built from TRBV6-5 and TRBJ1-2; D is perhaps TRBD1 (6 bases). CDR1 and CDR2 from the germline V gene are MNHEY and SVGAGI. V shed 6 bases and J shed 1 base, with 15 bases lying between them. The CDR3 runs to 15 residues. The CDR3 protein is CASRLSAQGNYGYTF. The CDR3 DNA is TGTGCCAGCAGACTCTCCGCACAGGGTAACTATGGCTACACCTTC.

The chain uses TRBV6-6 and TRBJ1-2; D ambiguous. Germline V CDR1 and CDR2: MNHNY, SVGAGI (reference sequence). The CDR3 sequence is 16 residues long. Trimming left V 0 bases short and J 2 bases short, with 13 bases between. CDR3 sequence: CASSYSGSVKNYGYTF. CDR3 sequence (DNA): TGTGCCAGCAGTTACTCGGGCTCAGTTAAAAACTATGGCTACACCTTC.

V and J are TRBV10-3 and TRBJ1-1; tentative D call: TRBD1 (6 bases). The CDR3 sequence is 15 residues long. Trimming pared 6 bases from V and 2 bases from J, leaving 16 bases between. Germline V gene data show CDR1 as ENHRY and CDR2 as SYGVKD. CDR3 DNA: TGTGCCATCAGCAGGGGCTCCCAACGAAACACTGAAGCTTTCTTT. It translates to CAISRGSQRNTEAFF.

The chain couples TRBV2 to TRBJ1-4; 7 bases line up with TRBD1. Trimming cost V 3 bases and J 3 bases; bases outside gene matches: 1. CDR3 size: 14 residues. Germline CDR1 and CDR2: SNHLY and FYNNEI. Here the CDR3 reads CASSEGTANEKLFF. DNA of the CDR3: TGTGCCAGCAGTGAGGGGACAGCTAATGAAAAACTGTTTTTT.

The chain links TRBV28 to TRBJ2-1, with D hard to call. V lost 6 bases to trimming and J lost 5 bases, with 2 bases between them. CDR1 and CDR2 (germline): MDHEN, SYDVKM. The CDR3 extends over 10 amino acids. CDR3 region: CASSDNEQFF. The CDR3 nucleotides read TGTGCCAGCAGCGACAATGAGCAGTTCTTC. Supplemented by reference TRBV28 and TRBJ2-1, the full variable domain reads DVKVTQSSRYLVKRTGEKVFLECVQDMDHENMFWYRQDPGLGLRLIYFSYDVKMKEKGDIPEGYSVSREKKERFSLILESASTNQTSMYLCASSDNEQFFGPGTRLTVL.

J is TRBJ1-5 and V is TRBV19; D remains ambiguous. V lost 6 bases, J lost 5 bases, and 17 bases lay in between. The CDR3 consists of 15 residues. The V gene's germline CDR1 is LNHDA and CDR2 SQIVND (reference sequence). The CDR3 protein is CASSVRTGRDQPQHF. DNA for the CDR3: TGTGCCAGTAGCGTAAGGACGGGGAGGGATCAGCCCCAGCATTTT.

The chain has TRBV10-3 and TRBJ2-7, with a possible D match to TRBD2 (5 bases). Trimming pared 0 bases from V and 12 bases from J, leaving 12 bases between. The length of the CDR3 is 12 residues. Per the germline V gene, CDR1 is ENHRY and CDR2 is SYGVKD. Written as DNA, the CDR3 is TGTGCCATCAGTGAGTCGATCGGGGTGCGGTACTTC. The encoded protein is CAISESIGVRYF.

This chain joins TRBV18 and TRBJ2-2, with D maybe TRBD1 (6 bases). CDR1 is KGHSH and CDR2 is LQKENI in the germline V gene. V was shortened by 4 bases and J by 0 bases, with 9 bases between the two germline ends. The CDR3 length is 15 residues. The CDR3 reads CASSLQGSNTGELFF. The CDR3 bases are TGTGCCAGCTCACTACAGGGCTCGAACACCGGGGAGCTGTTTTTT.

The chain employs TRBV15 and TRBJ1-1; possibly TRBD1 for D (5 bases). CDR1 LNHNV and CDR2 YYDKDF come from the germline V gene (reference sequence). The CDR3 spans 15 residues. The V gene lost 0 bases and the J gene lost 0 bases, with 8 bases spanning the gap. The CDR3 nucleotides are TGTGCCACCAGCAGAGAAAACAGGATGAACACTGAAGCTTTCTTT. Translation: CATSRENRMNTEAFF.

The chain carries TRBV6-5 and TRBJ2-1; 10 nucleotides align to TRBD1. Germline CDR1 MNHEY, CDR2 SVGAGI. The CDR3 loop spans 14 amino acids. Germline trimming cut 6 bases from V and 8 bases from J; bases unmatched to any gene: 7. The CDR3, as DNA: TGTGCCAGCAGCCGGGACAGGGGATGGTATGAGCAGTTCTTC. Its protein product is CASSRDRGWYEQFF.

This rearrangement joins TRBV4-2 to TRBJ1-4; maybe TRBD1 (6 bases). The CDR3 runs to 16 residues. Trimming left V 1 base short and J 1 base short, with 10 bases between. The V gene's germline CDR1 is LGHNA and CDR2 YNFKEQ. The chain's CDR3 is CASSQVLGGTNEKLFF. The CDR3 DNA reads as TGTGCCAGCAGCCAAGTCCTAGGGGGAACTAATGAAAAACTGTTTTTT.

The V and J genes are TRBV7-3 and TRBJ1-1, with D uncertain. Germline CDR1 and CDR2: SGHTA and FQGTGA. The V and J ends lost 2 bases and 1 base respectively, with 11 bases between them. The CDR3 extends over 15 amino acids. CDR3 sequence (DNA): TGTGCCAGCAGCTTATTTTCCCTCGGGAACACTGAAGCTTTCTTT. As protein: CASSLFSLGNTEAFF.

The chain carries TRBV9 and TRBJ2-1; 7 nucleotides match TRBD1. Germline CDR1 SGDLS, CDR2 YYNGEE. This CDR3 contains 14 residues. The ends lost 3 bases at V and 6 bases at J; junction bases unmatched: 6. The CDR3 here is CASSGPQGFNEQFF. The CDR3, as DNA: TGTGCCAGCAGCGGACCACAGGGGTTCAATGAGCAGTTCTTC.

The J gene is TRBJ2-1, the V gene TRBV5-5, with 7 nucleotides matching TRBD1. Germline CDR1 and CDR2: SGHKS and YYEKEE (reference sequence). The CDR3 length is 15 residues. Losses at the gene ends were 2 bases for V and 5 bases for J; bases not matched to a gene: 7. The CDR3 spells CASSFGQGVDNEQFF. The CDR3 coding sequence is TGTGCCAGCAGCTTTGGGCAGGGGGTGGACAATGAGCAGTTCTTC.

This rearrangement joins TRBV6-1 to TRBJ2-5; maybe TRBD1 (5 bases). The CDR3 runs to 14 residues. Trimming took 1 base from V and 3 from J, leaving 9 bases between them. Germline assignment: CDR1 MNHNS and CDR2 SASEGT. This CDR3 reads CASSEGGVEETQYF. CDR3 sequence (DNA): TGTGCCAGCAGTGAAGGGGGCGTCGAAGAGACCCAGTACTTC.

The chain couples TRBV12-3 or TRBV12-4 to TRBJ1-2; D is unclear. The V end lost 2 bases, the J end lost 8 bases, and 12 bases lay between the germline ends. The CDR3 runs to 13 residues. For the CDR3, the DNA is TGTGCCAGCAGTTTATCCACCGGGAAGGGCTACACCTTC. Amino acids: CASSLSTGKGYTF.

This rearrangement joins TRBV7-2 to TRBJ2-3, with TRBD2 identical over 11 bases. CDR3 length equals 14 residues. With 6 bases clipped from V and 7 bases from J, the junction kept 6 bases outside the gene matches. Germline lookup yields CDR1 SGHTA and CDR2 FQGNSA. The CDR3 nucleotides are TGTGCCAGCAGTCCCGCTAGCGGGGGGTATACGCAGTATTTT. Translated, it gives CASSPASGGYTQYF. The whole variable domain, filled in from reference TRBV7-2 and TRBJ2-3, reads GAGVSQSPSNKVTEKGKDVELRCDPISGHTALYWYRQSLGQGLEFLIYFQGNSAPDKSGLPSDRFSAERTGGSVSTLTIQRTQQEDSAVYLCASSPASGGYTQYFGPGTRLTVL.

The rearrangement links TRBV4-1 to TRBJ1-2, with D perhaps TRBD1 (5 bases). There are 16 residues in the CDR3. The germline CDR1 and CDR2 sequences are MGHRA and YSYEKL. Trimming took off 1 base at V and 4 bases at J, with 16 bases between the two ends. CDR3 DNA sequence: TGCGCCAGCAGCCAAGCCTTCGCGGGGGGACCCTATGGCTACACCTTC. Protein sequence: CASSQAFAGGPYGYTF.

The chain uses TRBV6-5 and TRBJ1-2; D call uncertain. Germline assignment: CDR1 MNHEY and CDR2 SVGAGI. The CDR3 extends over 13 amino acids. V was clipped by 8 bases and J by 3 bases, with 13 bases between them. CDR3 protein: CASGSLRHYGYTF. CDR3 nucleotide sequence: TGTGCCAGCGGTTCCCTGAGGCACTATGGCTACACCTTC.